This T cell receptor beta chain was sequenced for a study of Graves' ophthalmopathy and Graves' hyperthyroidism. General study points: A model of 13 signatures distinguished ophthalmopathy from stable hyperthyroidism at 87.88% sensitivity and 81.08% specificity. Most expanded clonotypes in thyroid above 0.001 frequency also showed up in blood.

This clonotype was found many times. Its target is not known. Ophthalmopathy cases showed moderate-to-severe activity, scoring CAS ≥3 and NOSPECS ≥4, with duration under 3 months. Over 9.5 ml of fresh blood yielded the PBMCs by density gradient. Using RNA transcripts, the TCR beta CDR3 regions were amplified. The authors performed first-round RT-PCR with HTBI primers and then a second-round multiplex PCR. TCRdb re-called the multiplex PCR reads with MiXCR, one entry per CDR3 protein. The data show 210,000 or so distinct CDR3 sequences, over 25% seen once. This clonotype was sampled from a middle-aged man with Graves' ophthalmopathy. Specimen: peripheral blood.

The CDR3 reads CSASALDTGELFF. In DNA, the CDR3 is TGCAGTGCTAGTGCATTGGACACCGGGGAGCTGTTTTTT. The chain uses TRBV20-1 and TRBJ2-2; unclear D gene. CDR1 and CDR2 (germline): DFQATT, SNEGSKA (reference sequence). The germline V and J ends were trimmed by 3 bases and 3 bases, with 8 bases remaining between them. CDR3 size: 13 residues.